This T cell receptor beta chain was retrieved from a study of blood T cell repertoires in COVID-19. Sequenced by immunoSEQ multiplex PCR; TCRdb stores in-frame clones only, minus some. The repertoire holds 65,000 to 75,000 clones, 75% to 90% seen once, with 4.5% to 5% in the top ten. This CDR3 region has 13 residues. Germline loops: CDR1 SGHAT, CDR2 FQNNGV. The germline V and J ends were trimmed by 5 bases and 6 bases, with 11 bases remaining between them. This chain links TRBV11-2 with TRBJ1-5, with D hard to call. The source is a woman between 50 and 59 years old with active COVID-19. Sequencing was done on a sample of peripheral blood. CDR3 loop: CASSPMRFQPQHF. Written as DNA, the CDR3 is TGTGCCAGCAGCCCCATGAGATTTCAGCCCCAGCATTTT.